The present TCR beta chain was sequenced within a study of cytomegalovirus exposure and HLA in healthy donors. With 60 Vbeta and 13 Jbeta primers, the PCR was carried out. Assay used: immunoSEQ multiplex PCR; TCRdb lists only in-frame clones, some missing. Of around 170,000 clones listed, 65% to 85% are singletons. General study results and limits: The later analysis indicated that the majority of CMV-associated TCR beta chains appeared HLA-restricted. Previously analyzed data showed that most TCR beta V segments were productive at a frequency of about 90% or about 30%. The study listed under 200 cytomegalovirus-associated TCR beta chains.

The CDR3 is 15 amino acids. Germline V gene lookup returns CDR1 MNHEY and CDR2 SMNVEV (reference sequence). The V segment lost 8 bases and the J segment 6 bases; nucleotides outside the gene matches: 10. A single count supports this clone. What it binds is not known. Sequencing was done on a sample of PBMCs. This chain joins TRBV27 and TRBJ2-2, with 9 bases aligning to TRBD1. The TCR sequence derives from a man in his fifties in good health and CMV-seropositive. CDR3 coding DNA: TGTGCCAGCCGATTACAGGGGGCGGGGGCCGGGGAGCTGTTTTTT. Translation gives CASRLQGAGAGELFF.